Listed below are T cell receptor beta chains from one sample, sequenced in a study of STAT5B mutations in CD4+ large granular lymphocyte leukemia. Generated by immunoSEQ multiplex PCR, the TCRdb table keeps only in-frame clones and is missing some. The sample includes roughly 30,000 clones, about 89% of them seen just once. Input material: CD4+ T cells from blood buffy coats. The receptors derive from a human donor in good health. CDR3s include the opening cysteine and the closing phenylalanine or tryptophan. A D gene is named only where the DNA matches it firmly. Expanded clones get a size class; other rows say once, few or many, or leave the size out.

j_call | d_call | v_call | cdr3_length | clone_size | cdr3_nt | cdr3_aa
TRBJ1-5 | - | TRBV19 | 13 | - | TGTGCCAGTAGCGAAAACAGGAATCAGCCCCAGCATTTT | CASSENRNQPQHF
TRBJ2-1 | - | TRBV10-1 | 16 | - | TGCGCCAGCAGTGCGGGGGGCGCGGGCCTCTACAATGAGCAGTTCTTC | CASSAGGAGLYNEQFF
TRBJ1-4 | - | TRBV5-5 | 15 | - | TGTGCCAGCAGCGAGGACAGTGCAACTAATGAAAAACTGTTTTTT | CASSEDSATNEKLFF
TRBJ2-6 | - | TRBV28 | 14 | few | TGTGCCAGCAGTCTGAGCTCTGGGGCCAACGTCCTGACTTTC | CASSLSSGANVLTF
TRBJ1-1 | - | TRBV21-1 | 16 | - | TGTGCCAGCAGCAAAGCGGTAGGGCATGAGAACACTGAAGCTTTCTTT | CASSKAVGHENTEAFF
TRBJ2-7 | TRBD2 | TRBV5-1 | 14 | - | TGCGCCAGCAGCGCCCTGGGACTATCCTACGAGCAGTACTTC | CASSALGLSYEQYF
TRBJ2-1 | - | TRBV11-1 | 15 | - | TGTGCCAGCAGCTTAGCGGGGACTCGGGCCAATGAGCAGTTCTTC | CASSLAGTRANEQFF
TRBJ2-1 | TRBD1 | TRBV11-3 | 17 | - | TGTGCCAGCAGCTCGCAGTACCGGGACAGGGGTATGGATGAGCAGTTCTTC | CASSSQYRDRGMDEQFF
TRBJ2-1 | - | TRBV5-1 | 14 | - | TGCGCCAGCAGCGGAAACCGGGACTACAATGAGCAGTTCTTC | CASSGNRDYNEQFF
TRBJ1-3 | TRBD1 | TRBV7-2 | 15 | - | TGTGCCAGCAGCTTAGGCAGGGGGCCTGGAAACACCATATATTTT | CASSLGRGPGNTIYF
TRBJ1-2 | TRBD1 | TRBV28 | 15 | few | TGTGCCAGCAGCTTAACCGGGACAGAACTCTATGGCTACACCTTC | CASSLTGTELYGYTF
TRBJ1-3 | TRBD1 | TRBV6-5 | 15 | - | TGTGCCAGCAGTCGGAACAGGGGGCAAGGAAACACCATATATTTT | CASSRNRGQGNTIYF
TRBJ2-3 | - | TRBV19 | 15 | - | TGTGCCAGTAGTAGGGGGGACGGAAGCACAGATACGCAGTATTTT | CASSRGDGSTDTQYF
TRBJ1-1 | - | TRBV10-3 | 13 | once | TGTGCCATCAGTGACATTCAGAACACTGAAGCTTTCTTT | CAISDIQNTEAFF
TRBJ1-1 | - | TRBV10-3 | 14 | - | TGTGCCAGCGCCCCGGACAGCATGAACACTGAAGCTTTCTTT | CASAPDSMNTEAFF
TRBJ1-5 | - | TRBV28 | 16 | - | TGTGCCAGCAGTTTATCTTACAGGCTCACGAGTCAGCCCCAGCATTTT | CASSLSYRLTSQPQHF
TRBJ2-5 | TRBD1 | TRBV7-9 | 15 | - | TGTGCCAGCAGCATACAGACAGGGGGTACGGAGACCCAGTACTTC | CASSIQTGGTETQYF
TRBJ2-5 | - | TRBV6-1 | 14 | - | TGTGCCAGCAGTGGGCGTGGGGGCTATGAGACCCAGTACTTC | CASSGRGGYETQYF
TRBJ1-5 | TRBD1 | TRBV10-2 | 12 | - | TGCGCCAGCAGCACAGGGGCTGGGCCCCAGCATTTT | CASSTGAGPQHF
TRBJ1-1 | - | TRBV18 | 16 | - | TGTGCCAGCTCACCACCTATTATAGAGGGAAACACTGAAGCTTTCTTT | CASSPPIIEGNTEAFF
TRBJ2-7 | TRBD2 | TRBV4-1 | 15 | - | TGCGCCAGCAGCCAAGTTAGCGGGATAACCTACGAGCAGTACTTC | CASSQVSGITYEQYF
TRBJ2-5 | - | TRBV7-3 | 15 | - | TGTGCCAGCAGCTTAGTATGGGGGGACCAAGAGACCCAGTACTTC | CASSLVWGDQETQYF